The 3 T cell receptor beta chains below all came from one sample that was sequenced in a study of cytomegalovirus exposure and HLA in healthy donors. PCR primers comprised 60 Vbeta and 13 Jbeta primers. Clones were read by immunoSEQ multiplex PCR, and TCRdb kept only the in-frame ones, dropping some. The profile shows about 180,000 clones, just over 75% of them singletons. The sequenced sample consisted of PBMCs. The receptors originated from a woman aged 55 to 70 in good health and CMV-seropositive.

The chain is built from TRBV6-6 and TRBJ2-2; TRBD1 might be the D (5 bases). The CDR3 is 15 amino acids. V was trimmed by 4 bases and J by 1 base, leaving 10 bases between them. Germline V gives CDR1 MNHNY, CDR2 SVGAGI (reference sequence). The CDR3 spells CASSWGRLNTGELFF. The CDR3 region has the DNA TGTGCCAGCAGTTGGGGCAGGTTGAACACCGGGGAGCTGTTTTTT.

The CDR3 is CASSRDRRDGTEAFF. The CDR3 nucleotides are TGTGCCAGCAGCCGGGACAGGAGGGATGGAACTGAAGCTTTCTTT. The rearrangement links TRBV5-4 to TRBJ1-1; 8 nucleotides align to TRBD1. Germline V CDR1 and CDR2: SGHNT, YYREEE (reference sequence). The CDR3 consists of 15 residues. Unmatched junction bases numbered 10, after V lost 4 bases and J lost 5 bases.

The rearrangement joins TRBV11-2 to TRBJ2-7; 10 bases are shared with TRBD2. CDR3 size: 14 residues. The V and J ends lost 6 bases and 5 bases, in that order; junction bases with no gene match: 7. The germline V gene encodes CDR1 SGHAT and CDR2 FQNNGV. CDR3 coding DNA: TGTGCCAGCAGGAAACTGACTAGCGGGCACGAGCAGTACTTC. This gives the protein CASRKLTSGHEQYF. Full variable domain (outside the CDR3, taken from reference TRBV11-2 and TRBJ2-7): EAGVAQSPRYKIIEKRQSVAFWCNPISGHATLYWYQQILGQGPKLLIQFQNNGVVDDSQLPKDRFSAERLKGVDSTLKIQPAKLEDSAVYLCASRKLTSGHEQYFGPGTRLTVT.